These 8 T cell receptor beta chains were sequenced from one sample in a study of cytomegalovirus exposure and HLA in healthy donors. With 60 Vbeta and 13 Jbeta primers, the PCR was carried out. Profiling relied on immunoSEQ multiplex PCR, and the TCRdb table lists in-frame clones only, not all of them. The sample yields 170,000 or so clones, 65% to 85% seen once. The specimen sequenced was PBMCs. These receptors were obtained from a woman in her 50s in good health and CMV-seropositive.

V usage is TRBV10-3 and J usage is TRBJ2-2; D gene uncertain. Germline V CDR1 and CDR2: ENHRY, SYGVKD. CDR3 size: 13 residues. V shed 6 bases and J shed 4 bases, with 9 bases lying between them. The CDR3 region has the DNA TGTGCCATCAGAGGAGATCCCACCGGGGAGCTGTTTTTT. Protein product: CAIRGDPTGELFF.

The chain's CDR3 is CASSPSGTGGDTQYF. Written as DNA, the CDR3 is TGTGCCAGCAGCCCATCCGGGACAGGGGGTGATACGCAGTATTTT. The V gene is TRBV5-4, the J gene TRBJ2-3; 11 bases are shared with TRBD1. Germline values: CDR1 SGHNT, CDR2 YYREEE (reference sequence). V lost 4 bases, J lost 6 bases, and 7 bases stayed unmatched. The CDR3 extends over 15 amino acids. Using reference TRBV5-4 and TRBJ2-3 for the parts outside the CDR3, the full variable domain is ETGVTQSPTHLIKTRGQQVTLRCSSQSGHNTVSWYQQALGQGPQFIFQYYREEENGRGNFPPRFSGLQFPNYSSELNVNALELDDSALYLCASSPSGTGGDTQYFGPGTRLTVL.

The V gene is TRBV30, the J gene TRBJ1-6; D is unresolved. The CDR3 spans 18 residues. V gave up 5 bases and J gave up 7 bases, with 27 bases separating them. CDR1 and CDR2 from the germline V gene are GTSNPN and SVGIG (reference sequence). The CDR3 bases are TGTGCCTGGTCCCAAGAGATCCGGGTTTCTCGAGGCAATTCACCCCTCCACTTT. Translating gives CAWSQEIRVSRGNSPLHF.

This clone was seen a few times. This chain uses TRBV7-2 with TRBJ2-6; D may be TRBD1 (5 bases). This CDR3 comprises 16 residues. With 4 bases removed from V and 0 bases from J, the gap between germline ends came to 10 bases. Per germline, CDR1 SGHTA and CDR2 FQGNSA. CDR3 in DNA: TGTGCCAGCAGCTCAGGGTCCTCCTCTGGGGCCAACGTCCTGACTTTC. Translated, it gives CASSSGSSSGANVLTF.

This chain uses TRBV27 with TRBJ2-7, with TRBD2 matching 8 bases. The CDR3 is 15 residues long. V shed 8 bases, J shed 0 bases, and the junction held 9 bases outside the gene matches. Germline lookup yields CDR1 MNHEY and CDR2 SMNVEV (reference sequence). The CDR3 DNA reads as TGTGCCAGCCACGGACTAGCTCGCGGCTCCTACGAGCAGTACTTC. Protein sequence: CASHGLARGSYEQYF.

V and J are TRBV7-2 and TRBJ2-7; TRBD2 aligns across 7 bases. The germline CDR1 and CDR2 sequences are SGHTA and FQGNSA. V was pared by 5 bases and J by 0 bases, with 10 bases of the junction left unmatched. The CDR3 totals 16 residues. CDR3 region: CASSPTSDYYSYEQYF. CDR3 nucleotide sequence: TGTGCCAGCAGCCCCACTAGCGACTATTACTCCTACGAGCAGTACTTC. Full variable domain (rest looked up from reference TRBV7-2 and TRBJ2-7): GAGVSQSPSNKVTEKGKDVELRCDPISGHTALYWYRQSLGQGLEFLIYFQGNSAPDKSGLPSDRFSAERTGGSVSTLTIQRTQQEDSAVYLCASSPTSDYYSYEQYFGPGTRLTVT.

Concerning this clone itself: A junction end diverges from the germline sequence, so it may reflect a read error. This CDR3 is CSARSRTGARF. The CDR3 coding sequence is TGCAGTGCTAGATCAAGGACTGGAGCTCGGTTT. V gene TRBV20-1 combines with J gene TRBJ1-3, with D uncertain. The germline CDR1 and CDR2 sequences are DFQATT and SNEGSKA (reference sequence). The CDR3 contains 11 residues.

This chain links TRBV11-2 with TRBJ2-1; D is ambiguous. V dropped 6 bases and J dropped 6 bases, with 15 bases sitting between them. Germline values: CDR1 SGHAT, CDR2 FQNNGV. The CDR3 totals 14 residues. DNA for the CDR3: TGTGCCAGCAGTCGCGACCGGAGCGTCAATGAGCAGTTCTTC. This codes for CASSRDRSVNEQFF.